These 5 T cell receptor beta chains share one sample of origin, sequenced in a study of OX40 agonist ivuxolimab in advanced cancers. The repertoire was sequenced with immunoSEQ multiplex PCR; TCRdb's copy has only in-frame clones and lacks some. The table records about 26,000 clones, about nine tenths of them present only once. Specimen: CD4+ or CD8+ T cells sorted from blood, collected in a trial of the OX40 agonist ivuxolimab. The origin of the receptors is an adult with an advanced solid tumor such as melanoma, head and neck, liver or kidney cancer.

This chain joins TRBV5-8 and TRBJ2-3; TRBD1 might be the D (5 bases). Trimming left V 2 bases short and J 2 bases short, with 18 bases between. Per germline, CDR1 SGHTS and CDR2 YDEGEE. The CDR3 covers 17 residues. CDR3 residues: CASSFREGFGNTDTQYF. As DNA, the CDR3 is TGTGCCAGCAGCTTCAGGGAAGGGTTTGGGAACACAGATACGCAGTATTTT.

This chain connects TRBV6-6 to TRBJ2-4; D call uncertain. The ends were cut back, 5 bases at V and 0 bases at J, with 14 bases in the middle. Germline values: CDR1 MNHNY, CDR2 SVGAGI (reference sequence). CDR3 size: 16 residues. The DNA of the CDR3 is TGTGCCAGCAGTCCCCGGACGGATCTAGCCAAAAACATTCAGTACTTC. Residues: CASSPRTDLAKNIQYF.

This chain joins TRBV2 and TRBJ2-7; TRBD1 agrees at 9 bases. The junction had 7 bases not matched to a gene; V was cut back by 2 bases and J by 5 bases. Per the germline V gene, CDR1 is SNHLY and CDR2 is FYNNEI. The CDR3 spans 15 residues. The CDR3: CASSERDRVRDEQYF. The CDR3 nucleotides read TGTGCCAGCAGTGAAAGGGACAGGGTACGAGACGAGCAGTACTTC. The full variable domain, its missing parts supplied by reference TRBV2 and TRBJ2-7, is EPEVTQTPSHQVTQMGQEVILRCVPISNHLYFYWYRQILGQKVEFLVSFYNNEISEKSEIFDDQFSVERPDGSNFTLKIRSTKLEDSAMYFCASSERDRVRDEQYFGPGTRLTVT.

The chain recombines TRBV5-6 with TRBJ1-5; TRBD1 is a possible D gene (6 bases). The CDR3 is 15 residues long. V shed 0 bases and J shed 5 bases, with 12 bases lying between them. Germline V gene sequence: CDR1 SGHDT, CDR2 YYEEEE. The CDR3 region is CASSLALGADQPQHF. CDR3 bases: TGTGCCAGCAGCTTGGCCTTGGGGGCTGATCAGCCCCAGCATTTT. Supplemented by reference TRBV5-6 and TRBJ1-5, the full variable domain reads DAGVTQSPTHLIKTRGQQVTLRCSPKSGHDTVSWYQQALGQGPQFIFQYYEEEERQRGNFPDRFSGHQFPNYSSELNVNALLLGDSALYLCASSLALGADQPQHFGDGTRLSIL.

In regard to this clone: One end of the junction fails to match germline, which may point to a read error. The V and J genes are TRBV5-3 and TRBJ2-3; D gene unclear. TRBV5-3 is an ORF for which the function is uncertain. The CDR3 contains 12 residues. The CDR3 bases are TGTGCCAGCAGCTTGGCACTAGATACGCAGTATTTT. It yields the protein CASSLALDTQYF.